These 20 T cell receptor beta chains came from one sample sequenced in a study of human T cells and chemical hapten exposure. Time point noted: pre-sensitization, week 0. Described treatment: therapeutic diphenylcyclopropenone sensitization with weekly scalp DPC. Someone pulled total RNA out of unfractionated whole blood. Each CDR3 protein is one row after TCRdb ran MiXCR on the RACE reads. Counted here are tens of thousands of distinct CDR3 sequences, approximately 9.5% occurring once; the ten biggest clones make up 8.5% to 10%. Sequencing used whole blood, obtained in connection with sensitization to the hapten diphenylcyclopropenone (DPC). The receptor source for this set is a woman in her twenties or thirties with alopecia areata. Some clones in this sample may be carry-over from other donors' samples.

This clonotype was seen many times. The chain has TRBV12-3 or TRBV12-4 and TRBJ1-1; 12 bases are shared with TRBD1. Trimming at V came to 7 bases and at J to 6 bases, leaving 6 bases not matched to a gene. The CDR3 consists of 14 residues. CDR3: CASTGTGGVAEAFF. The DNA of the CDR3 is TGTGCCAGCACCGGGACAGGGGGCGTTGCTGAAGCTTTCTTT.

Many counts were recorded for this clonotype. The V and J genes are TRBV5-5 and TRBJ2-1; D unresolved. V was cut by 1 base and J by 6 bases, with 14 bases left in between. Per germline, CDR1 SGHKS and CDR2 YYEKEE (reference sequence). CDR3 length equals 15 residues. The DNA of the CDR3 is TGTGCCAGCAGCTTGTTCGGCGAGGCGAGCAATGAGCAGTTCTTC. This gives the protein CASSLFGEASNEQFF.

This clonotype occurred many times. The V and J genes are TRBV6-2 or TRBV6-3 and TRBJ1-4, with D possibly TRBD1 on 5 matching bases. The V gene's germline CDR1 is MNHEY and CDR2 SVGEGT. Trimming cost V 4 bases and J 5 bases, with 14 bases left between them. The CDR3 spans 15 residues. CDR3: CASSSFRAGNEKLFF. CDR3 DNA sequence: TGTGCCAGCAGTTCCTTCCGTGCAGGGAATGAAAAACTGTTTTTT.

The chain uses TRBV5-8 and TRBJ2-5, with 9 bases identical to TRBD1. This CDR3 is built from 16 residues. The trim removed 3 bases at V and 2 bases at J, leaving 8 bases unmatched. Germline CDR1 reads SGHTS; CDR2 reads YDEGEE. The CDR3 loop is CASSSGDRARQETQYF. CDR3 DNA sequence: TGTGCCAGCAGCTCGGGGGACAGGGCAAGACAAGAGACCCAGTACTTC.

This clonotype was detected many times. The chain joins TRBV12-3 or TRBV12-4 to TRBJ1-2, with 9 bases identical to TRBD1. This CDR3 has 15 residues. Trimming at V came to 6 bases and at J to 2 bases, leaving 7 bases not matched to a gene. CDR3 nucleotide sequence: TGTGCCAGCAGATATGGGACAGGGAGAAACTATGGCTACACCTTC. As protein: CASRYGTGRNYGYTF.

This clonotype has just a few counts. This rearrangement joins TRBV28 to TRBJ2-1; the D gene is possibly TRBD2 (5 bases). CDR1 and CDR2 from the germline V gene are MDHEN and SYDVKM. This CDR3 is built from 12 residues. Trimming cost V 5 bases and J 7 bases, with 9 bases left between them. CDR3 amino acids: CASSTSGNEQFF. The CDR3 bases are TGTGCCAGCAGTACCAGCGGTAATGAGCAGTTCTTC.

This clonotype was detected once. The V gene is TRBV29-1, the J gene TRBJ2-7; tentatively, D is TRBD1 (5 bases). Trimming took off 4 bases at V and 0 bases at J, with 10 bases between the two ends. The CDR3 is made up of 13 amino acids. In germline, CDR1 is SQVTM, CDR2 ANQGSEA. Here the CDR3 reads CSVGGSASYEQYF. CDR3 sequence (DNA): TGCAGCGTTGGGGGCAGTGCCTCCTACGAGCAGTACTTC.

This clonotype was recorded a few times. The chain has TRBV29-1 and TRBJ1-1; D is uncertain. The CDR3 is 15 amino acids. Germline CDR1 is SQVTM and CDR2 is ANQGSEA. The germline V and J ends were trimmed by 3 bases and 0 bases, with 14 bases remaining between them. The CDR3 sequence is CSVESLSGVNTEAFF. CDR3 nucleotides: TGCAGCGTTGAGAGTTTGTCGGGAGTGAACACTGAAGCTTTCTTT.

This clonotype was seen a handful of times. The chain is built from TRBV28 and TRBJ1-2; 8 bases align to TRBD1. The CDR3 length is 13 residues. V was clipped by 6 bases and J by 7 bases; unmatched bases: 7. CDR1 and CDR2 from the germline V gene are MDHEN and SYDVKM. As DNA, the CDR3 is TGTGCCAGCAGGATTCAGGGGGCGCGTGGCTACACCTTC. It encodes CASRIQGARGYTF.

This clonotype was seen more than once but under ten times. This chain joins TRBV6-5 and TRBJ2-7, with 7 bases fitting TRBD1. The CDR3 runs 16 residues. Germline CDR1 and CDR2: MNHEY and SVGAGI. V was clipped by 0 bases and J by 7 bases; unmatched bases: 12. In nucleotides, the CDR3 is TGTGCCAGCAGTTACTCGAGGGGCAGGGGGAAATTAGAGCAGTACTTC. It codes for CASSYSRGRGKLEQYF.

This clonotype came up a few times. The chain combines TRBV12-3 or TRBV12-4 with TRBJ2-3; 7 bases fit TRBD2. V lost 6 bases and J lost 4; bases outside the gene matches: 7. This CDR3 has 14 amino acids. As DNA, the CDR3 is TGTGCCAGCAGCGGGGGAGGGCCGGCAGATACGCAGTATTTT. This encodes CASSGGGPADTQYF.

This clonotype was counted a single time. The V gene is TRBV20-1, the J gene TRBJ2-3; 7 bases match TRBD2. Germline CDR1 is DFQATT and CDR2 is SNEGSKA (reference sequence). The V segment lost 3 bases and the J segment 2 bases; nucleotides outside the gene matches: 5. The CDR3 covers 14 residues. The CDR3 spells CSASGLAVTDTQYF. The CDR3 DNA reads as TGCAGTGCTAGTGGGCTAGCGGTCACAGATACGCAGTATTTT.

This clonotype was observed many times. This chain uses TRBV5-1 with TRBJ1-3; TRBD1 matches 7 bases. CDR1 is SGHRS, CDR2 YFSETQ, per germline. Germline trimming cut 2 bases from V and 0 bases from J; bases unmatched to any gene: 5. CDR3 length: 16 residues. This CDR3 is CASSFGQAGSGNTIYF. In nucleotides, the CDR3 is TGCGCCAGCAGCTTCGGACAGGCCGGCTCTGGAAACACCATATATTTT.

This clonotype was observed a handful of times. This rearrangement joins TRBV7-9 to TRBJ1-2; tentative D call: TRBD1 (5 bases). V was shortened by 5 bases and J by 5 bases, with 21 bases between the two germline ends. The germline gives CDR1 SEHNR, CDR2 FQNEAQ (reference sequence). The CDR3 sequence is 16 residues long. The CDR3: CASSLVYGTLEYGYTF. CDR3 DNA sequence: TGTGCCAGCAGCCTAGTTTACGGGACCCTCGAATATGGCTACACCTTC.

This clonotype was counted a few times. The chain employs TRBV7-9 and TRBJ2-3; no reliable D call. Germline V lookup: CDR1 SEHNR, CDR2 FQNEAQ (reference sequence). Between the trimmed V and J ends, which lost 4 bases and 4 bases, there was a span of 6 bases. CDR3 size: 12 residues. CDR3 nucleotide sequence: TGTGCCAGCAGCTCAACGGCAGATACGCAGTATTTT. Protein: CASSSTADTQYF.

This chain uses TRBV5-1 with TRBJ2-3; 9 nucleotides align to TRBD1. V shed 1 base, J shed 2 bases, and the junction held 2 bases outside the gene matches. CDR1 and CDR2 from the germline V gene are SGHRS and YFSETQ. CDR3 length equals 15 residues. The CDR3 sequence: CASSLTGGNTDTQYF. In DNA form, the CDR3 reads TGCGCCAGCAGCTTGACAGGGGGCAACACAGATACGCAGTATTTT.

This clonotype came up a few times. The chain uses TRBV11-3 and TRBJ2-1, with 13 bases that match TRBD2. CDR3 length: 18 amino acids. Per germline, CDR1 SGHNT and CDR2 YENEEA. Trimming cost V 2 bases and J 5 bases; bases outside gene matches: 9. For the CDR3, the DNA is TGTGCCAGCAGCTTATCCGGAACTAGCGGGGGGGCGAACAATGAGCAGTTCTTC. The encoded protein is CASSLSGTSGGANNEQFF.

This clonotype has at least ten counts. The V and J genes are TRBV12-3 or TRBV12-4 and TRBJ2-3; D is unresolved. Between the trimmed V and J ends, which lost 7 bases and 2 bases, there was a span of 22 bases. The CDR3 extends over 17 amino acids. Here the CDR3 DNA reads TGTGCCAGCATTTACCCCCGACGGACCCGACCCACAGATACGCAGTATTTT. Its translation: CASIYPRRTRPTDTQYF.

This clonotype appeared many times. The DNA of the CDR3 is TGTGCCAGCAGCAAGAGCGGGAGCTCCTATAATTCACCCCTCCACTTT. This translates into CASSKSGSSYNSPLHF. This chain uses TRBV25-1 with TRBJ1-6; D is ambiguous. This CDR3 has 16 residues. The ends were cut back, 6 bases at V and 0 bases at J, with 12 bases in the middle. Germline CDR1 MGHDK, CDR2 SYGVNS. The full variable domain, its missing parts supplied by reference TRBV25-1 and TRBJ1-6, is EADIYQTPRYLVIGTGKKITLECSQTMGHDKMYWYQQDPGMELHLIHYSYGVNSTEKGDLSSESTVSRIRTEHFPLTLESARPSHTSQYLCASSKSGSSYNSPLHFGNGTRLTVT.

This clonotype showed up just a few times. This chain connects TRBV28 to TRBJ2-7; possible D gene TRBD1, 6 bases. This CDR3 has 14 residues. Deletions cut 11 bases from V and 0 bases from J, with 17 bases between. Germline V gene sequence: CDR1 MDHEN, CDR2 SYDVKM. DNA for the CDR3: TGTGCCTCCAGCGCGCAGGGGAGCTCCTACGAGCAGTACTTC. Protein product: CASSAQGSSYEQYF.